The rows below give T cell receptor beta chains drawn from one sample of a study of blood T cell repertoires in COVID-19. Method: immunoSEQ multiplex PCR; TCRdb's copy keeps in-frame clones and lacks some. This table has under 200,000 clones, around 83% appearing once. Material: PBMCs or T cells enriched from blood (not recorded which). All receptors come from a woman aged 30 to 39 who had been exposed to COVID-19. Both conserved end residues are part of each CDR3. A D gene is named only where the DNA matches it firmly. Clone size, where shown, is once, few, many, or a class for clones that have expanded.

D	V	size	J	CDR3	DNA
TRBD2	TRBV7-7	NA	TRBJ2-1	CASSLASGGSNEQFF	TGTGCTAGCAGCTTAGCTAGCGGGGGGTCCAATGAGCAGTTCTTC
TRBD1	TRBV6-6	NA	TRBJ1-2	CASSYTGQGGDYGYTF	TGTGCCAGCAGTTATACGGGACAGGGTGGCGACTATGGCTACACCTTC
TRBD1	TRBV5-1	once	TRBJ2-4	CASSLEGQGVSWSAKNIQYF	TGCGCCAGCAGCTTGGAAGGACAGGGTGTTTCATGGTCTGCCAAAAACATTCAGTACTTC
TRBD1	TRBV4-1	NA	TRBJ1-2	CASSQETLGTGYYGYTF	TGCGCCAGCAGCCAAGAAACACTAGGGACAGGGTACTACGGCTACACCTTC
TRBD1	TRBV9	NA	TRBJ1-2	CASSSTGTGLRYGYTF	TGTGCCAGCAGCAGTACCGGGACAGGGCTGAGGTATGGCTACACCTTC
TRBD2	TRBV6-5	NA	TRBJ2-2	CASSLRGGGLFF	TGTGCCAGCAGCCTCCGGGGGGGTGGGCTGTTTTTT
TRBD2	TRBV19	NA	TRBJ2-2	CASRLAVANTGELFF	TGTGCCAGTAGGCTAGCGGTGGCGAACACCGGGGAGCTGTTTTTT
TRBD2	TRBV7-9	few	TRBJ2-3	CASSLDTSEDTQYF	TGTGCCAGCAGCTTGGATACTAGCGAAGATACGCAGTATTTT
NA	TRBV19	NA	TRBJ1-1	CASSSTQGPTEAFF	TGTGCCAGTAGTTCAACCCAGGGCCCCACTGAAGCTTTCTTT
NA	TRBV10-3	NA	TRBJ2-3	CAISGAFTGQNTDTQYF	TGTGCCATCAGCGGTGCCTTCACGGGACAAAACACAGATACGCAGTATTTT
TRBD2	TRBV7-9	NA	TRBJ2-1	CASSFPRAGNSNEQFF	TGTGCCAGCAGCTTCCCCCGAGCGGGGAACTCCAATGAGCAGTTCTTC
TRBD1	TRBV6-5	NA	TRBJ1-1	CASTVTGGGTEAFF	TGTGCCAGCACCGTCACAGGGGGCGGCACTGAAGCTTTCTTT
TRBD1	TRBV19	NA	TRBJ2-3	CASRTDRGATDTQYF	TGTGCCAGTAGGACAGACAGGGGAGCCACAGATACGCAGTATTTT
NA	TRBV11-1	NA	TRBJ1-1	CASSEDSNTEAFF	TGTGCCAGCAGCGAGGACTCGAACACTGAAGCTTTCTTT
TRBD1	TRBV29-1	NA	TRBJ1-2	CSVSGQSYGYTF	TGCAGCGTTTCGGGACAGAGCTATGGCTACACCTTC
NA	TRBV4-2	NA	TRBJ2-4	CASSLKVRDIQYF	TGTGCCAGCAGCCTAAAGGTCCGGGACATTCAGTACTTC
TRBD2	TRBV7-9	NA	TRBJ2-1	CASTIGAGNNEQFF	TGTGCCAGCACCATCGGAGCGGGAAACAATGAGCAGTTCTTC
TRBD1	TRBV7-9	NA	TRBJ2-7	CASSMDRTGQQYF	TGTGCCAGCAGCATGGACAGGACCGGGCAGCAGTACTTC
NA	TRBV29-1	NA	TRBJ2-5	CSVEGVGEAKTQYF	TGCAGCGTTGAAGGCGTTGGGGAGGCAAAGACCCAGTACTTC
NA	TRBV10-2	NA	TRBJ2-2	CASSESIGNTGELFF	TGCGCCAGCAGTGAGTCGATCGGGAACACCGGGGAGCTGTTTTTT
TRBD1	TRBV19	NA	TRBJ2-3	CASSRQGSTTDTQYF	TGTGCCAGTAGTAGACAGGGGTCTACAACAGATACGCAGTATTTT
NA	TRBV9	NA	TRBJ2-5	CASSPGWRIQETQYF	TGTGCCAGCAGCCCCGGTTGGAGAATTCAAGAGACCCAGTACTTC
NA	TRBV9	once	TRBJ1-5	CASSVGQDPNQPQHF	TGTGCCAGCAGCGTAGGACAGGATCCCAATCAGCCCCAGCATTTT
NA	TRBV28	NA	TRBJ2-7	CASSPSDYEQYF	TGTGCCAGCAGTCCCAGTGACTACGAGCAGTACTTC
TRBD1	TRBV5-1	NA	TRBJ2-2	CASSLRTGNTGELFF	TGCGCCAGCAGTTTGAGGACAGGGAACACCGGGGAGCTGTTTTTT
NA	TRBV29-1	NA	TRBJ1-2	CSVTAESKSNYGYTF	TGCAGCGTGACTGCAGAGAGCAAATCCAACTATGGCTACACCTTC